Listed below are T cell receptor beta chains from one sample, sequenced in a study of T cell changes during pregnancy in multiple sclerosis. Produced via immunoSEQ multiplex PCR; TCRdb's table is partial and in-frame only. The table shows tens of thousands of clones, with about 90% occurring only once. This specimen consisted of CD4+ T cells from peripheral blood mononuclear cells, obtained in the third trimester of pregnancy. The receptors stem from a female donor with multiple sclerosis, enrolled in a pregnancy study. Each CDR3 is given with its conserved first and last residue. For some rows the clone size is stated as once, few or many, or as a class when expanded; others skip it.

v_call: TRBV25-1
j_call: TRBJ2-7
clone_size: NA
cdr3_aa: CASSPPRTGSHEQYF

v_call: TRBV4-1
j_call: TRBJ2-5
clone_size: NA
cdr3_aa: CASSQLEVGETQYF

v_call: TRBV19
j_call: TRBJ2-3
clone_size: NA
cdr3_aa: CASSKGTGITDTQYF

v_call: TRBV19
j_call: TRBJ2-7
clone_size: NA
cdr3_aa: CASSINRAYEQYF

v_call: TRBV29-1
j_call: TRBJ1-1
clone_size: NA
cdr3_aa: CSVRRGERNTEAFF

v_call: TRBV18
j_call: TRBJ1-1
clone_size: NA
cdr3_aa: CASSQNTGLDPEAFF

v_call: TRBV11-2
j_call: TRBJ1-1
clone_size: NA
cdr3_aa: CASSLDRVGTEAFF

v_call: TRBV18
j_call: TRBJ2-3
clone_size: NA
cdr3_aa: CASSPRTGSGDTQYF

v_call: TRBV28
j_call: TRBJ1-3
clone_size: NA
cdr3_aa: CASRTRSLSGNTIYF

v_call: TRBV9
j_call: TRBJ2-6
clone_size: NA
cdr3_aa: CASSVEAGHSGANVLTF

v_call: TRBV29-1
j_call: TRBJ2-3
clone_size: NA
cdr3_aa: CSVEGTGTLTDTQYF

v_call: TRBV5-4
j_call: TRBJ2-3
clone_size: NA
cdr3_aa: CASSPGGGGGTQYF

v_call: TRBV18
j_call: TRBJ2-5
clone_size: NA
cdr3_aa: CASSPHAGKETQYF

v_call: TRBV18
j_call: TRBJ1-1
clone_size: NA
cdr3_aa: CASTPDRKNTEAFF

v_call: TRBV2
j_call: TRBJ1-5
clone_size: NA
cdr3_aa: CASSVGQGLTYSNQPQHF

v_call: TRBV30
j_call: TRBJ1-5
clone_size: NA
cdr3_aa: CAWRGTDLQPQHF

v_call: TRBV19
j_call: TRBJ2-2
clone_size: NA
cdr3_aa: CASSIVTGVTGELFF

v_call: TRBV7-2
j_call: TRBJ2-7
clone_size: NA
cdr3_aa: CASSPLGTLYEQYF

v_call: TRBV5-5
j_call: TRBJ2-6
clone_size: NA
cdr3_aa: CASSFSPVSGANVLTF

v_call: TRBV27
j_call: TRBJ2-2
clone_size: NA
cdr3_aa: CASGGLAGAGSTGELFF

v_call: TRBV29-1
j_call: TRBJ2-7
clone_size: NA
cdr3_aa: CSVHFAGTSGFVYF

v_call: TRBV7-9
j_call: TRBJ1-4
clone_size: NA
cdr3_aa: CASSRDRAEEKLFF

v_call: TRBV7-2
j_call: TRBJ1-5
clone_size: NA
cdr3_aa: CASSLGGQVNQPQHF

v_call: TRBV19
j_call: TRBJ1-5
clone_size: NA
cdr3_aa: CASNPDRAINQPQHF

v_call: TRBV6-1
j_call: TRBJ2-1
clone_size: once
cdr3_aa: CASSEPLLAYPSYNEQFF

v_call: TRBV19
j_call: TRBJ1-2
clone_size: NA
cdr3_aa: CASSFGGDYGYTF

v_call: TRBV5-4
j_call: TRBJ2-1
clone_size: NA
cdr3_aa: CASSLGVASGYQGEQFF

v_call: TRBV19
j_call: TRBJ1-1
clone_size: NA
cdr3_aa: CASSYRAGTEAFF

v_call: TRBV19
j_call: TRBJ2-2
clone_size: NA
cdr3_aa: CASSFPPAANTGELFF

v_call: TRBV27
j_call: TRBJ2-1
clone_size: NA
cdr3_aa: CASSSLDGRNYNEQFF

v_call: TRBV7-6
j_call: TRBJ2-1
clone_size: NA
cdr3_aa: CASSSRTDNEQFF